This TCR beta chain derives from a study of T cell responses to AZD1222 COVID-19 vaccine (dated by TCRdb to about 2021). At the level of the whole study: AZD1222 recipients with second doses at about 4 weeks or about 12 weeks were pooled, because spike-specific TCR depth and breadth did not differ between schedules. A total of around 240 trial participants underwent TCR sequencing, of whom 207 received two doses of AZD1222 and about 26 received two doses of the MenACWY control vaccine. Enrollment into the trials was organized by age into subgroups of 18-55, 56-69 and 70-plus years, and those subgroups contained roughly 150, 30 and 60 TCR-sequenced participants, respectively.

The germline V gene (reference sequence) provides CDR1 GTSNPN and CDR2 SVGIG. V is cut by 0 bases and J by 5 bases, and the space between the germline ends is 17 bases. Measured from the cysteine to the phenylalanine, the CDR3 is 15 residues long. Solely the CDR3 DNA is kept, with 45 bases framed from the first base. The paper's findings and limits, for the study overall: Only six AZD1222 recipients were SARS-CoV-2 seropositive at baseline, limiting conclusions about previously exposed vaccinees. In the small 56-69-year group, the increase in depth fell short of significance, most likely because of low power. Participants were mostly white British, with more females than males. The authors suggested clonal diversity may have been underestimated. After two AZD1222 doses, spike-specific TCR breadth and depth were significantly higher than at day 0 and than in MenACWY recipients. Reportedly, almost half of the unique spike-specific TCRs recognized epitopes lying outside the regions that are mutated in the B.1.351 and B.1.1.7 variants. Because no samples from the day 14 peak response were available, repertoires could be characterized only after the peak T cell response. The vaccine-associated CD4 TCRs covered the entire spike protein, and the dominant responses fell in regions 160-218 and 743-854.

The time point tag for this specimen amounts to: baseline before first vaccination. Samples from vaccinated people were obtained from the UK trials COV001 and COV002, which included a single-blind randomized controlled phase 2/3 trial of AZD1222 (ChAdOx1 nCoV-19) in healthy adults. For TCRbeta chain sequencing, PBMC samples were collected from trial participants at day 0 and at day 28 after the second dose. The CDR3 regions of human TCRbeta chains were analyzed by immunosequencing. As for the original processing: Repertoire TCRs were checked for matches against a reference library of SARS-CoV-2-specific TCRs that had been generated using the MIRA antigen-specificity platform. Breadth meant the fraction of unique TCRs that were SARS-CoV-2-associated, whereas depth meant the fraction of total T cells that were SARS-CoV-2-associated. Using the MIRA data, each spike-specific TCR was assigned both to the spike region to which the TCR was reactive and to a CD4 or CD8 class. Log10-transformed breadth and depth values were compared by one-way ANOVA with Sidak's multiple comparisons tests. What TCRdb holds here is the immuneACCESS table cut down to in-frame rearrangements. Part of the clones is not present; checked against another copy, under half of the missing clones reflect an unresolved V gene, and the others are unexplained. D and trimming come from the DNA, and the V and J calls and clone size come from that table. A total of about 100,000 clones appear in this sample, 89% of them only once. Approximately 7% of the sample is in the top ten clones.

To note about this clone: No antigen is known for it. Within one base of it there is no much larger clone, and no base qualities were kept.

The chain is made from TRBV30 and TRBJ2-7; the D gene is possibly TRBD2, with 5 bases matching. This receptor was taken from an adult in good health. Sequencing used peripheral blood, obtained on day 0 of AZD1222 vaccination. The bases are TGTGCCTGGAGTGTTCAGAACGGGGTTTGGGACGAGCAGTACTTC. Translated, this is CAWSVQNGVWDEQYF.